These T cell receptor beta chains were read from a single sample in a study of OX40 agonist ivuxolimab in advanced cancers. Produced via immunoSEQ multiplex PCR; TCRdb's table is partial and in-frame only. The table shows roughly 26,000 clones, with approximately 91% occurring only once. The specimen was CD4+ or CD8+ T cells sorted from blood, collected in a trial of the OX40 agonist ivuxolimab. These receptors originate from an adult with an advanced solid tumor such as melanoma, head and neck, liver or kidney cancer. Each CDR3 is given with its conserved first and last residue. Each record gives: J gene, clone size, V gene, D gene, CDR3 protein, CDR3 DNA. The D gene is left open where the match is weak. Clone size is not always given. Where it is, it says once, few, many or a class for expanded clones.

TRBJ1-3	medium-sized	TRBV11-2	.	CASSRGTGGVEGNTIYF	TGTGCCAGCAGCCGGGGAACCGGAGGGGTGGAGGGAAACACCATATATTTT
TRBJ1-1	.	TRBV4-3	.	CASSQYSEGDTEAFF	TGCGCCAGCAGCCAATATTCGGAGGGGGACACTGAAGCTTTCTTT
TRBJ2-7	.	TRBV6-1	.	CASSFTGIAYEQYF	TGTGCCAGCAGTTTTACAGGGATTGCCTACGAGCAGTACTTC
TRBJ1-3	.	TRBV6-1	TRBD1	CASSEWGDSPLRGSGNTIYF	TGTGCCAGCAGTGAATGGGGGGACAGCCCACTTCGCGGGTCTGGAAACACCATATATTTT
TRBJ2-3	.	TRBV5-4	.	CASSLDSGTQYF	TGTGCCAGCAGCTTGGACTCAGGTACGCAGTATTTT
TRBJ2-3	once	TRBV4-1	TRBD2	CASSQAGGQGDTQYF	TGCGCCAGCAGCCAAGCGGGGGGGCAGGGAGATACGCAGTATTTT
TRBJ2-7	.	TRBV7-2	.	CASSLVPNYEQYF	TGTGCCAGCAGCTTAGTCCCAAACTACGAGCAGTACTTC
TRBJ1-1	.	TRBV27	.	CASSPTGWGADTEAFF	TGTGCCAGCAGTCCCACCGGGTGGGGGGCTGACACTGAAGCTTTCTTT
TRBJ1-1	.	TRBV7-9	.	CASTPGDNTEAFF	TGTGCCAGCACCCCGGGGGATAACACTGAAGCTTTCTTT
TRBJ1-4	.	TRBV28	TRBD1	CASSLTGGGEKLFF	TGTGCCAGCAGTCTGACAGGGGGAGGTGAAAAACTGTTTTTT
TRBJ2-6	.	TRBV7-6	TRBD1	CASSIPDRGSGANVLTF	TGTGCCAGCAGTATCCCGGACAGGGGCTCTGGGGCCAACGTCCTGACTTTC
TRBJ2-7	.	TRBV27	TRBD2	CASSPTGGGEQYF	TGTGCCAGCAGTCCCACAGGCGGGGGCGAGCAGTACTTC
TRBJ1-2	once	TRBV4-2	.	CASSQGTAVNYGYTF	TGTGCCAGCAGCCAAGGTACCGCGGTAAACTATGGCTACACCTTC
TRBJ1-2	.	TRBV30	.	CASQGYGYTF	TGTGCCTCACAGGGTTATGGCTACACCTTC
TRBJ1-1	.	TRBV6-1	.	CASNLAENTEAFF	TGTGCCAGCAACTTGGCTGAGAACACTGAAGCTTTCTTT
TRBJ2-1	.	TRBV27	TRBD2	CASSLVALAGLGDEQFF	TGTGCCAGCAGTTTAGTCGCCCTAGCGGGTTTGGGGGATGAGCAGTTCTTC
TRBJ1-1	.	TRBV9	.	CASSAVGQGAFF	TGTGCCAGCAGCGCCGTAGGCCAGGGAGCTTTCTTT
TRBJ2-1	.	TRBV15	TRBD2	CATSDDYLTSGSDNEQFF	TGTGCCACCAGCGACGATTACCTAACTAGCGGGAGTGACAATGAGCAGTTCTTC
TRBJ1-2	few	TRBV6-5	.	CASSYTTAAYGYTF	TGTGCCAGCAGTTACACGACGGCCGCCTATGGCTACACCTTC
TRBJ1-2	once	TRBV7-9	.	CASSFEGRASYGYTF	TGTGCCAGCAGCTTTGAAGGCAGGGCCTCATATGGCTACACCTTC
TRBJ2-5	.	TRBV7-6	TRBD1	CASSFRPRGQETQYF	TGTGCCAGCAGCTTTCGGCCCAGGGGGCAAGAGACCCAGTACTTC